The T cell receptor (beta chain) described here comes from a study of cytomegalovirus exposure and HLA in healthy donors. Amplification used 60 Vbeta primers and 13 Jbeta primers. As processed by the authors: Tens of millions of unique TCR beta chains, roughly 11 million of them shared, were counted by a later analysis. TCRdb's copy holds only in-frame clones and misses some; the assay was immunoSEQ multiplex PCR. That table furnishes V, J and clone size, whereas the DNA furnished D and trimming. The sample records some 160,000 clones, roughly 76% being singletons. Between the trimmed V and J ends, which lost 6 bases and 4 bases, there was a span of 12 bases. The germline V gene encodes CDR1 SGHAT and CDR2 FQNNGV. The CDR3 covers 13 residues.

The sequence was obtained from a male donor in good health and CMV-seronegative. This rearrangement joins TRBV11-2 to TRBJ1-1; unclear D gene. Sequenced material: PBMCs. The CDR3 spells CASSGRGGTEAFF. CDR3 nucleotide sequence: TGTGCCAGCAGTGGCCGGGGTGGCACTGAAGCTTTCTTT.